This T cell receptor (beta chain) comes out of a study of T cell repertoires in cytomegalovirus infection. About the research overall: Indications of both CMV infection and matching HLA type were provided by public TCR beta signatures.

Study-wide results and caveats: Cumulative frequency (of public TCR beta family members) identified carriers of CMV plus the relevant HLA.

In this sample, this clonotype turned up a few times. Antigen: not known. Each CDR3 protein is one row after TCRdb ran MiXCR on the reads. The sample shows 170,000 or so distinct CDR3 sequences, roughly 14% of them seen only once. The TCR was taken from a human donor in good health (CMV status not recorded). Some clones in this sample may be carry-over from other donors' samples. The source material was PBMCs.

The CDR3 reads CASSSSGDRGNEQFF. As DNA, the CDR3 is TGTGCCAGCAGTTCCTCGGGGGACAGGGGCAATGAGCAGTTCTTC. V is TRBV6-5 and J is TRBJ2-1, with TRBD1 identical over 10 bases. The CDR3 loop spans 15 amino acids. The J segment lost 6 bases and the V segment lost 4 bases, leaving 6 bases of the junction unmatched. Germline V gene sequence: CDR1 MNHEY, CDR2 SVGAGI.